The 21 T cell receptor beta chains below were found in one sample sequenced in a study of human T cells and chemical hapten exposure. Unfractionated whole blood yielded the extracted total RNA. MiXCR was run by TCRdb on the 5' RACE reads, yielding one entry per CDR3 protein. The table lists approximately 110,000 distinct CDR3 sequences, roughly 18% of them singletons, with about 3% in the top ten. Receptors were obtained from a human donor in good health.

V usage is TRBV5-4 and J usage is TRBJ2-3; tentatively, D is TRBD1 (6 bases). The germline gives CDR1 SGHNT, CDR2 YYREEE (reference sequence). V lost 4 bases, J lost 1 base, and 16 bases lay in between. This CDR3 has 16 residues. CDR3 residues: CASSRGGPGGTDTQYF. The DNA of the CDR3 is TGTGCCAGCAGCCGTGGCGGTCCAGGGGGCACAGATACGCAGTATTTT.

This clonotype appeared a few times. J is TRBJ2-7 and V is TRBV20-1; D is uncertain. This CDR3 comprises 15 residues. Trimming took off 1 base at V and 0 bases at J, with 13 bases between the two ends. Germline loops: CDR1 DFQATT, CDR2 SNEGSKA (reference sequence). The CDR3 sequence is CSARGLALSSYEQYF. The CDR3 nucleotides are TGCAGTGCTAGAGGTTTGGCCTTAAGCTCCTACGAGCAGTACTTC.

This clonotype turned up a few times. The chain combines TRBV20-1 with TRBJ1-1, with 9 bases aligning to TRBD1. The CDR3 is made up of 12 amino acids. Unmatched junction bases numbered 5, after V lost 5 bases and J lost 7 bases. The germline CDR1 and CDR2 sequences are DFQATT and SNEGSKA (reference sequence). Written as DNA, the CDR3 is TGCAGTGCTTACAGGGGGCAAGGTGAAGCTTTCTTT. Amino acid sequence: CSAYRGQGEAFF.

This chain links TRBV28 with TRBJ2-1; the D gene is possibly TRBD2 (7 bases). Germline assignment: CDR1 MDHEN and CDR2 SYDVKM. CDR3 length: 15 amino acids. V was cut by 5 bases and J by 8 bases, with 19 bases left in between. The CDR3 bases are TGTGCCAGCAGTCCCCGCGGAGGGGGGGGCGATGAGCAGTTCTTC. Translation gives CASSPRGGGGDEQFF.

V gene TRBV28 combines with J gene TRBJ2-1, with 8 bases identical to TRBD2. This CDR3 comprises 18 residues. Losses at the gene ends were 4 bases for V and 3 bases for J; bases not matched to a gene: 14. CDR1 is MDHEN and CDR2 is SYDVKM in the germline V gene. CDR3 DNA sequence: TGTGCCAGCAGTTCCCCCCACTTAGCGGGAAATAACTACAATGAGCAGTTCTTC. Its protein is CASSSPHLAGNNYNEQFF.

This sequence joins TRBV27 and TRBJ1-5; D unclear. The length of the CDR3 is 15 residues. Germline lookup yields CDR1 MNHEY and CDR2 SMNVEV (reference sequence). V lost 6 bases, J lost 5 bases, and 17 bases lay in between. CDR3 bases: TGTGCCAGCAGCCCCGGCGCCGCGGGTTATCAGCCCCAGCATTTT. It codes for CASSPGAAGYQPQHF.

CDR3 sequence (DNA): TGCGCCAGCAGCCAGTCCCCCCGGGAGTACAATGAGCAGTTCTTC. Translation gives CASSQSPREYNEQFF. The rearrangement joins TRBV5-1 to TRBJ2-1; D is perhaps TRBD2 (6 bases). In germline, CDR1 is SGHRS, CDR2 YFSETQ. Trimming stripped 4 bases from V and 4 bases from J, with 15 bases between. This CDR3 is built from 15 residues.

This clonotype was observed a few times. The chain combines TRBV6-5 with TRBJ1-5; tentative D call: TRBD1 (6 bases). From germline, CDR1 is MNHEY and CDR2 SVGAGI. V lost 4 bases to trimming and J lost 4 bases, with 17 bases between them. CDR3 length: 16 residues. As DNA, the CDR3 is TGTGCCAGCAGTTCGTACCCGACAGGCCCTAATCAGCCCCAGCATTTT. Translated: CASSSYPTGPNQPQHF.

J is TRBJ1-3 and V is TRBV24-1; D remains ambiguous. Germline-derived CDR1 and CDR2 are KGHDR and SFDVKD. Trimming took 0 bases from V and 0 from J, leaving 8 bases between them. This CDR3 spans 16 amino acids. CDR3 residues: CATSDLWTSSGNTIYF. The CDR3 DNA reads TGTGCCACCAGTGATTTGTGGACCAGCTCTGGAAACACCATATATTTT.

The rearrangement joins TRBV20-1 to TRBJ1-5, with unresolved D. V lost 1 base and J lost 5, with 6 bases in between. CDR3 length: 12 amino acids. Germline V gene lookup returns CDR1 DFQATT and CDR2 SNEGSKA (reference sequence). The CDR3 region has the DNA TGCAGTGCTAGAGCTTGGGATCAGCCCCAGCATTTT. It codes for CSARAWDQPQHF.

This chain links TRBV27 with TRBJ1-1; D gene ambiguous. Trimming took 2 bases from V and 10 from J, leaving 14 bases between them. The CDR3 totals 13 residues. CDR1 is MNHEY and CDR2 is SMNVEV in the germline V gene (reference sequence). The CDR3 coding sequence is TGTGCCAGCAGTTTAGGCCCGGGATTGGCAGCTTTCTTT. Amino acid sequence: CASSLGPGLAAFF.

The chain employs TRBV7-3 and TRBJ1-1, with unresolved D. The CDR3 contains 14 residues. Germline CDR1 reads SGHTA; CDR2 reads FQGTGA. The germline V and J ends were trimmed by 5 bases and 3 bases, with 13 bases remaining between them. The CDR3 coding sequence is TGTGCCAGCAGCCGAGATCCCCCAGACACTGAAGCTTTCTTT. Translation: CASSRDPPDTEAFF. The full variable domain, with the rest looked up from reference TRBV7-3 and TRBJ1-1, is GAGVSQTPSNKVTEKGKYVELRCDPISGHTALYWYRQSLGQGPEFLIYFQGTGAADDSGLPNDRFFAVRPEGSVSTLKIQRTERGDSAVYLCASSRDPPDTEAFFGQGTRLTVV.

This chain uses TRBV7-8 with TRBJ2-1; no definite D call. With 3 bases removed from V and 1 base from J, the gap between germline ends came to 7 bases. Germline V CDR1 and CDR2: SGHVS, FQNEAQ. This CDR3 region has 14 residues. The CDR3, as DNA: TGTGCCAGCAGCTTGGCCCCGTCCTACAATGAGCAGTTCTTC. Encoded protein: CASSLAPSYNEQFF.

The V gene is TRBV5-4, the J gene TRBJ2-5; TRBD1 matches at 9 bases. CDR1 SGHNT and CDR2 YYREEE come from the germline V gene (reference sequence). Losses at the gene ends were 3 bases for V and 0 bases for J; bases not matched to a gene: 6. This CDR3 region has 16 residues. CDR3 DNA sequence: TGTGCCAGCAGCTGGGGGACAGGGAGGAACCAAGAGACCCAGTACTTC. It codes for CASSWGTGRNQETQYF.

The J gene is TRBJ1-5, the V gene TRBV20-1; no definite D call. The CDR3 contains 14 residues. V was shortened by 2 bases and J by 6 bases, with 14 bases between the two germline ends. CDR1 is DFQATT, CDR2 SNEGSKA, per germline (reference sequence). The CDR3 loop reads CSARPIAPGQPQHF. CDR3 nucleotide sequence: TGCAGTGCTAGACCAATTGCGCCAGGTCAGCCCCAGCATTTT.

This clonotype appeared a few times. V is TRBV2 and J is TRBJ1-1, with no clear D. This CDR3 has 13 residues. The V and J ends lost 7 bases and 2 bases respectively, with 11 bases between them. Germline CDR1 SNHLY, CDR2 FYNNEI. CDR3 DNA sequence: TGTGCCAGCAAATCCACGGGTAACACTGAAGCTTTCTTT. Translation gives CASKSTGNTEAFF.

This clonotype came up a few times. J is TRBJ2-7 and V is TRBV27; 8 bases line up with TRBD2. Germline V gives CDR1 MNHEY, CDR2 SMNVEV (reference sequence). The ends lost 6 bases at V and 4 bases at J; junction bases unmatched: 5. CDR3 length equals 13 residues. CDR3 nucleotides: TGTGCCAGCAGCCCGGGCGGGAGGTACGAGCAGTACTTC. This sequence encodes CASSPGGRYEQYF.

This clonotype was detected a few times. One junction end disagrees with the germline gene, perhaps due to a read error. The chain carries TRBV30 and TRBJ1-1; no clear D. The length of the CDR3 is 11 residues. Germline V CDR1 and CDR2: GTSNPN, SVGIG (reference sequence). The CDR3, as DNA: TGTGCCTGGAGTGTCGGGCGGATGCTTTACTTT. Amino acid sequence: CAWSVGRMLYF.

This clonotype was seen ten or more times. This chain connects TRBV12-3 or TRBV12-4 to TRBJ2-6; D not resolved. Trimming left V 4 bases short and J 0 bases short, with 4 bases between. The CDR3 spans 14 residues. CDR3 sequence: CASSWRSGANVLTF. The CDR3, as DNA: TGTGCCAGCAGTTGGCGCTCTGGGGCCAACGTCCTGACTTTC.

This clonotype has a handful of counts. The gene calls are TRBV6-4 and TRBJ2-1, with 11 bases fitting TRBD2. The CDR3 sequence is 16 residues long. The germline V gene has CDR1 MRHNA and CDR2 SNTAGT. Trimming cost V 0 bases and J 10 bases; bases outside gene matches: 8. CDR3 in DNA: TGTGCCAGCAGTGACTCGAGACTAGCGGGACTCAACGAGCAGTTCTTC. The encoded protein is CASSDSRLAGLNEQFF.

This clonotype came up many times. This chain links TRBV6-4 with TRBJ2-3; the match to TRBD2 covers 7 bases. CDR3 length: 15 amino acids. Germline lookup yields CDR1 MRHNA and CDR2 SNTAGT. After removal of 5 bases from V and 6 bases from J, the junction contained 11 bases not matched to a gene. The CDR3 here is CASSNLAEGSDTQYF. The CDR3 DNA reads TGTGCCAGCAGTAATCTAGCGGAGGGATCGGATACGCAGTATTTT.